This TCR beta chain originates from a study of beta chain features in type 1 diabetes (dated by TCRdb to 2017 to 2018). Concerning the study at large: Mean age, gender distribution, total cell number and subset yield did not differ between patients and healthy donors. A total of 100 million to 110 million sorted cells were examined across all samples, and a strong correlation was observed between cell number per subset and RNA yield. In the study, recently diagnosed type 1 diabetes patients and matched healthy donors were compared on the TCRB repertoires of their sorted circulating CD4+ T cell subsets. Naive and central memory subsets were obtained from all 30 or so donors, but regulatory and stem cell-like memory subsets were isolated from only 8 patients and roughly eight healthy donors.

Results the study describes overall, beyond this receptor: Because the HLA sub-analyses included only small numbers of individuals, any influence of HLA type on TCRB rearrangement was left unresolved. Fewer insertions and more nucleotide deletions at VDJ recombination sites were observed in patients with type 1 diabetes, implying thymic rearrangement abnormalities. PCR might favor shorter templates, but patient and control samples were amplified and corrected together, so any skew would affect both groups equally. Type 1 diabetes patients showed a moderate but significant shortening of TCRB CDR3 length in all four CD4+ subsets. Sequencing cDNA rather than genomic DNA could over-represent highly expressing activated cells, although activation and CD3 levels did not differ between groups. The naive, central memory and regulatory TCRB repertoires appeared to resemble one another more closely among patients than among healthy donors.

Each donor gave one peripheral blood draw, averaging about 120 mL, which was collected into heparinised tubes. A BD FACSAria II was used to sort naive, central memory, regulatory and stem cell-like memory CD4+ T cells with a panel that included CD45RO, CCR7, CD25, CD127, CD95 and CD27. Every sorted population had a purity above 95%. Right away, PBMCs were isolated by Lymphoprep density gradient centrifugation and were stained directly, with no culture step. So that batch effects would be minimized, each experiment stained and sorted samples in pairs, pairing one healthy donor with one patient. There are a few counts of this clone. This clone's antigen is unknown. No much larger clone exists at a distance of one base, and base qualities are not known. The entire amount of isolated RNA was reverse transcribed using the High Capacity cDNA Reverse Transcription Kit, so the sequenced TCRB transcripts were expressed ones. Naive, central memory and regulatory T cell samples underwent deep immunoSEQ sequencing, averaging about 3.57 million total reads per sample. After sorted cells were lysed in RLT buffer, RNA was extracted with DNase-treated RNeasy Micro or Mini kits, with the choice depending on cell number. Each cell subset was processed separately to prevent cross-contamination, with patient and healthy donor samples processed together. TCRB sequences were amplified from cDNA with the immunoSEQ multiplex PCR, producing 87-bp fragments spanning the CDR3 region. Sequencing of the amplicons was performed on the Illumina HiSeq platform. On the authors' methods: Synthetic template baselines were used to correct PCR bias computationally, reads within Hamming distance 2 were collapsed, and singletons that could not be merged were discarded. Reads were aligned against IMGT to assign V, D and J genes, CDR3 length and insertions or deletions at six rearrangement sites. Within each subset, clonotype counts were normalized to sorted cell number, and only after that were true diversity and Gini coefficients computed with the tcR R package. Repertoire sharing was quantified using the overlap coefficient calculated on TCRB nucleotide sequences. Out-of-frame TCRB sequences from naive cells were analyzed to stand in for the pre-selection repertoire. TCRdb re-hosts the immuneACCESS table, in-frame sequences only. Its copies lack some clones; in the studies checked, an unresolved V gene accounts for under half of them, and the cause for the rest is not known. D and trimming come from the DNA, and the V and J calls and clone size come from that table. For this sample the table gives about 410,000 clones, of which approximately 13% were detected only once. In total, the top ten clones hold approximately 0.038% of the sample.

CDR1 and CDR2 (SQVTM, ANQGSEA) derive from the germline V gene. From cysteine to phenylalanine, the CDR3 is 13 amino acids long. The kept DNA is CDR3 alone, 39 bases in frame from the first base. The chain uses TRBV29-1 and TRBJ2-3, with TRBD1 identical over 7 junction bases. The sequence was collected from a young man in good health. The sample taken for sequencing was naive CD4+ T cells from blood. This specimen's cell subset or site label, interpreted: true naive CD4+ T cells. This receptor carries the CDR3 CSITDRVTDTQYF. The DNA sequence reads TGCAGTATCACCGACAGGGTCACAGATACGCAGTATTTT.